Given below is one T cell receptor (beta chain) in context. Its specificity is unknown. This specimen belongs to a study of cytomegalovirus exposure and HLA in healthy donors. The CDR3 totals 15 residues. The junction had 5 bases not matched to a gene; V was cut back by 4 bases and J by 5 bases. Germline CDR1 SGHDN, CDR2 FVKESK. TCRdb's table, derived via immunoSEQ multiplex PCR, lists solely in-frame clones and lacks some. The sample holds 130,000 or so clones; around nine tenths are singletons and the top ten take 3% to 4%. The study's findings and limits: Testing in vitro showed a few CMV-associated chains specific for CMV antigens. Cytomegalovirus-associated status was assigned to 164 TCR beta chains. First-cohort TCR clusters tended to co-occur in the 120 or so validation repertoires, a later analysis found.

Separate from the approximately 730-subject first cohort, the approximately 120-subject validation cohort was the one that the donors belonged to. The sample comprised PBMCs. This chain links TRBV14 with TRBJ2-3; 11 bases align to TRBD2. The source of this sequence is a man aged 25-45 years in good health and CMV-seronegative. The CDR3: CASSPLAGARDTQYF. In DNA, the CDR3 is TGTGCCAGCAGCCCACTAGCGGGGGCCCGAGATACGCAGTATTTT.